These T cell receptor beta chains were read from a single sample in a study of vaccination effects on CD4 cells after COVID-19. The antigens these receptors bind are not known. The protocol was immunoSEQ multiplex PCR, while the TCRdb copy is restricted to in-frame clones and leaves out a portion. This table has some 21,000 clones, roughly four fifths appearing once. Sequencing was performed on CD4+ T cells from PBMCs cultured with HCoV-229E spike peptides, taken after COVID-19 vaccination. These receptors were obtained from a human donor who received a COVID-19 vaccine. The CDR3 runs from the conserved cysteine through the conserved F or W. The D gene is left open where the match is weak. The size entry is marked missing in some rows and otherwise reads once, few, many or a size class.

cdr3_nt cdr3_aa v_call d_call j_call clone_size
TGTGCCAGCAGTGAAAGGACTAGCGGGAGGCGCGGGTTTAGAAACATTCAGTACTTC CASSERTSGRRGFRNIQYF TRBV27 TRBD2 TRBJ2-4 -
TGCAGTGCTATTGGTTCGAAAGCTTTCTTT CSAIGSKAFF TRBV20-1 - TRBJ1-1 -
TGCGCCAGCAGCTCCCCTAACACAGGGGGGTTTGGCTACACCTTC CASSSPNTGGFGYTF TRBV5-1 TRBD1 TRBJ1-2 -
TGTGCCATCAGTCAATCAAAGGGTAGCGGGGCTGGAGACAATGAGCAGTTCTTC CAISQSKGSGAGDNEQFF TRBV10-3 TRBD2 TRBJ2-1 -
TGCGCCAGCAGTGTTTCCCCGACAGGGGGCAGCGAGCAGTACTTC CASSVSPTGGSEQYF TRBV10-1 TRBD1 TRBJ2-7 -
TGTGCCAGTAGTATAGTCGGCACAGGGGTGGGCACTGAAGCTTTCTTT CASSIVGTGVGTEAFF TRBV19 TRBD1 TRBJ1-1 once
TGTGCCTGGGGCTCCCCCAGTGAAAAACTGTTTTTT CAWGSPSEKLFF TRBV30 - TRBJ1-4 -
TGCAGCGTTGCATACACAGGAAAGAACACTGAAGCTTTCTTT CSVAYTGKNTEAFF TRBV29-1 - TRBJ1-1 -
TGTGCCAGCTCTCTCCACACCCCTCGGGGGCTGATGAACACTGAAGCTTTCTTT CASSLHTPRGLMNTEAFF TRBV18 - TRBJ1-1 once
TGTGCCAGCAGTGACTCAGTACCTGGTAATGAGCAGTTCTTC CASSDSVPGNEQFF TRBV2 - TRBJ2-1 -
TGCGCCAGCAGCTTGGAGGGCTTGAACACCGGGGAGCTGTTTTTT CASSLEGLNTGELFF TRBV5-1 - TRBJ2-2 once
TGTGCCAGCAGTTTAGGGCTAGCGGGGACCTACGAGCAGTACTTC CASSLGLAGTYEQYF TRBV28 TRBD2 TRBJ2-7 -
TGTGCCAGCTCACCATCGGTTCAAAGGGATTCACCCCTCCACTTT CASSPSVQRDSPLHF TRBV18 - TRBJ1-6 -
TGTGCCAGCTCAGAATACCTCGGCGAGCAGTTCTTC CASSEYLGEQFF TRBV18 - TRBJ2-1 -
TGCGCCAGCAGTCAATATCCGCCAGTAGGCACCGGGGAGCTGTTTTTT CASSQYPPVGTGELFF TRBV23-1 - TRBJ2-2 few
TGTGCCAGCTCACTAGGGACTAGCGGGGGCTACGAGCAGTACTTC CASSLGTSGGYEQYF TRBV18 TRBD2 TRBJ2-7 -
TGTGCCAGCAGTTACCGGGACAACTCCTACGAGCAGTACTTC CASSYRDNSYEQYF TRBV6-5 - TRBJ2-7 -
TGTGCCATCAGCGAACCCCAAGGGAGACAGGGAGGCGGGGAGCTGTTTTTT CAISEPQGRQGGGELFF TRBV10-3 - TRBJ2-2 -
TGTGCCACCAGTGACAAACACAGCTACGAGCAGTACTTC CATSDKHSYEQYF TRBV24-1 - TRBJ2-7 -
TGCAGCGTTCGGGACAGGGGTACCACTGAAGCTTTCTTT CSVRDRGTTEAFF TRBV29-1 TRBD1 TRBJ1-1 few
TGTGCCAGCACCTCGTCAGCTAGCGGGAACTACGAGCAGTACTTC CASTSSASGNYEQYF TRBV27 TRBD2 TRBJ2-7 -
TGTGCCAGCAGCCTAACTAGCGGGAGGTCGGCCGGGGAGCTGTTTTTT CASSLTSGRSAGELFF TRBV3-1/TRBV3-2 TRBD2 TRBJ2-2 -
TGTGCCAGCAGCACCTCCCCGACTTATGAGCAGTTCTTC CASSTSPTYEQFF TRBV7-2 - TRBJ2-1 once
TGCGCCAGCAGCTTACCTAGCAACACCGGGGAGCTGTTTTTT CASSLPSNTGELFF TRBV5-1 - TRBJ2-2 -
TGCGCCAGCAGGGAGGGACACGGCGTGGGAAACACCATATATTTT CASREGHGVGNTIYF TRBV5-1 - TRBJ1-3 -
TGTGCCAGTAGGAGAGGTTGGTATGGCTACACCTTC CASRRGWYGYTF TRBV19 - TRBJ1-2 -
TGTGCCAGCAGCTTACAGGGAGGGGACACTGAAGCTTTCTTT CASSLQGGDTEAFF TRBV7-2 - TRBJ1-1 -
TGCGCCAGCAGGGCAGGGAGGGACCAAGAGACCCAGTACTTC CASRAGRDQETQYF TRBV5-1 TRBD2 TRBJ2-5 -
TGCGCCAGCAGTCTAAATAGCGGGGGACCACAAGAGACCCAGTACTTC CASSLNSGGPQETQYF TRBV5-1 TRBD2 TRBJ2-5 -
TGCGCCAGCAGCCCAGACAGAGCTGGGGCCAACGTCCTGACTTTC CASSPDRAGANVLTF TRBV5-1 - TRBJ2-6 -
TGTGCCATCACCACGGACATTTCGGGTGGCTACACCTTC CAITTDISGGYTF TRBV10-3 - TRBJ1-2 -
TGTGCCAGCAGTTCTCCTGGGCGGGGCACAGATACGCAGTATTTT CASSSPGRGTDTQYF TRBV7-9 - TRBJ2-3 -
TGTGCCAGCAGCTTAATAACGGGAAAACTGTTTTTT CASSLITGKLFF TRBV11-2 - TRBJ1-4 -
TGTGCCAGCTCACCACGTACCGGGTTTGATCAGCCCCAGCATTTT CASSPRTGFDQPQHF TRBV18 - TRBJ1-5 -
TGTGCCAGTAGTTCTCAGCGGGAGGGCCTGTACAATGAGCAGTTCTTC CASSSQREGLYNEQFF TRBV19 TRBD2 TRBJ2-1 -
TGTGCCAGCAGAGGACAGGGGGGCTCCTACGAGCAGTACTTC CASRGQGGSYEQYF TRBV6-5 TRBD1 TRBJ2-7 once
TGCGCCAGCAGCCCGGGGGGGCCCTTAGGGGAGACCCAGTACTTC CASSPGGPLGETQYF TRBV4-1 TRBD2 TRBJ2-5 once
TGTGCCAGCAGCGTAGGCCCACTAGAAGAGACCCAGTACTTC CASSVGPLEETQYF TRBV9 - TRBJ2-5 -
TGCGCCAGCAGCTGGGCAGACAGCTTATTCACCGGGGAGCTGTTTTTT CASSWADSLFTGELFF TRBV5-1 - TRBJ2-2 few
- CTSRPWFGGGSSGNTIYF TRBV1 - TRBJ1-3 -
TGTGCCAGCAGCATCGGGGCCGGTGGAGGTCTCTATGGCTACACCTTC CASSIGAGGGLYGYTF TRBV11-2 - TRBJ1-2 -
TGTGCCATCAGTGAGTCGATGAATAAGGCGGTCTCCTACAATGAGCAGTTCTTC CAISESMNKAVSYNEQFF TRBV10-3 - TRBJ2-1 large
TGTGCCACCAGTGAGCCGGGACTAGCAAACACCGGGGAGCTGTTTTTT CATSEPGLANTGELFF TRBV24-1 TRBD2 TRBJ2-2 -
TGTGCCAGCAGTTACACCCCCCGGACCGGATCACCCCTCCACTTT CASSYTPRTGSPLHF TRBV6-6 - TRBJ1-6 -
TGTGCCAGCTCACCCCAACATGTGGGGGGAACCTCTGGGGCCAACGTCCTGACTTTC CASSPQHVGGTSGANVLTF TRBV18 - TRBJ2-6 -